This T cell receptor (beta chain) was identified during a study of blood T cell repertoires in COVID-19 (dated by TCRdb to 2020 to 2021). Study-level background: The collaborator samples originated in the United States, Italy and Spain and spanned the acute and convalescent phases of COVID-19. The material from the prospective study consisted of cDNA or gDNA derived from T cells, B-cell-depleted T cells, or PBMCs. The dataset comprised deeply sampled blood TCRbeta repertoires from subjects exposed to, actively infected with, or recovered from COVID-19. The repertoires were released in a freely available public database meant as a resource for research on the immune response to SARS-CoV-2. The samples were drawn from the first 160 participants of the ongoing ImmuneRACE study and from more than 1,000 subjects provided by 6 global collaborators. A de-identified subject ID, COVID-19 status, age in years and sex were almost always included in the sample metadata. Where available, HLA class I and class II types were obtained from metadata supplied by the sample provider rather than from assay-based typing.

Points the paper makes about the study in general: Clinical and demographic metadata were provided uncurated, with the amount varying by source and participant.

Whole blood was collected in K2EDTA tubes by collaborating institutions according to the institutions' own protocols. For TCRbeta analysis, collaborators shipped samples in one of three forms: frozen whole blood, isolated PBMCs, or DNA extracted from either of those sample types. Including the terminal cysteine and phenylalanine, the CDR3 comprises 14 residues. Just the 42-base CDR3 DNA is kept, in frame starting at base 1. V has 5 bases trimmed and J has 2 bases trimmed; junction bases matching no gene number 3. CDR1 and CDR2, per the germline V gene, are SGDLS and YYNGEE. Of note for this clone: It lacks a known antigen. Within one base of it there is no much larger clone, and no base qualities were kept.

TCRbeta CDR3 regions were amplified from genomic DNA using the immunoSEQ Assay, a bias-controlled multiplex PCR. In the source study's methods: The number of nucleated cells in each sample was estimated from the amplification of reference gene primers within the assay. Sequence reads were collapsed and filtered to measure the absolute abundance of every unique TCRbeta CDR3 rearrangement. For each sample, productive Simpson clonality was calculated as the square root of Simpson's diversity index across productive rearrangements. TCRdb obtained this table from immuneACCESS and retained in-frame rearrangements with V and J assigned. These tables miss some clones; where compared with another copy, unresolved V genes account for less than half of the shortfall, and the remainder is unexplained. Clonal size and the V and J genes are those of that table, whereas D and trimming came from the DNA. The sample data list fewer than 250,000 clones, and about 85% of these were observed just once. Approximately 1.8% of the sample lies in the top ten.

The specimen was peripheral blood. The receptor was derived from a man between 65 and 79 years old with acute or convalescent COVID-19. The sequence is built from TRBV9 and TRBJ2-4; TRBD1 fits 8 bases in the junction. Read as DNA, the sequence is TGTGCCAGCAGTGGACAGGGTTCCAAAAACATTCAGTACTTC. This translates into CASSGQGSKNIQYF.